The rows below give T cell receptor beta chains drawn from one sample of a study of blood T cell repertoires in COVID-19. The table came from immunoSEQ multiplex PCR; TCRdb's copy has only in-frame clones and leaves some out. The repertoire has around 210,000 clones, around 92% of them found once; the top ten carry approximately 7.6%. Sequenced: PBMCs or T cells enriched from blood (not recorded which). These receptors were obtained from a woman aged 18-30 years who had recovered from COVID-19. CDR3s include the opening cysteine and the closing phenylalanine or tryptophan. For some rows the clone size is stated as once, few or many, or as a class when expanded; others skip it.

.	TRBV30	TRBJ1-1	CAWQRDRGRGAFF
.	TRBV27	TRBJ2-7	CASSLSSGGGEQYF
.	TRBV5-1	TRBJ2-1	CASSLGQGESNEQFF
.	TRBV7-9	TRBJ2-2	CASSLAGLANTGELFF
.	TRBV5-1	TRBJ2-6	CASSPVGRGPSGANVLTF
.	TRBV7-2	TRBJ1-1	CASSKSGTGGGNTEAFF
once	TRBV25-1	TRBJ1-2	CASSHLSSDGYTF
.	TRBV12-5	TRBJ2-7	CASGSGGKLYEQYF
.	TRBV11-2	TRBJ2-1	CAIDSASYNEQFF
.	TRBV7-9	TRBJ2-7	CASSTGIMAYEQYF
.	TRBV5-1	TRBJ2-1	CASSLALGQSYNEQFF
.	TRBV5-4	TRBJ1-2	CASSRYRGLNYGYTF
few	TRBV28	TRBJ1-1	CASSPAGRRTEAFF
.	TRBV19	TRBJ1-5	CASSTSGGGNQPQHF
.	TRBV2	TRBJ2-4	CASERGQDIQYF
.	TRBV7-2	TRBJ2-7	CASSLEAPAGFSTYEQYF